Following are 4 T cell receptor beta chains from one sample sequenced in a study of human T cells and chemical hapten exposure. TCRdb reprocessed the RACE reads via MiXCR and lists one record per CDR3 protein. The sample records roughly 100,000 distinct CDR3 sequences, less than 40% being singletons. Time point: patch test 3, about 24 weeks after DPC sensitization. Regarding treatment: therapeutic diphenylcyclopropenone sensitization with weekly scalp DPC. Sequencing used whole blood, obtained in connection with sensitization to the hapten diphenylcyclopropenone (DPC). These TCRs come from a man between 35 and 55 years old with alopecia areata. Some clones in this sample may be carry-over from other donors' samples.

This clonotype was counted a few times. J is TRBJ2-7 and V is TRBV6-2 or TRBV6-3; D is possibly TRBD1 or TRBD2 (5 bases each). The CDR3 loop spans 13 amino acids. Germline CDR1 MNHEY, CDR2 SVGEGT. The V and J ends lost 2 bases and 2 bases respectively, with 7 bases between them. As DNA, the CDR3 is TGTGCCAGCAGTTACGGGGGACCCTACGAGCAGTACTTC. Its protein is CASSYGGPYEQYF.

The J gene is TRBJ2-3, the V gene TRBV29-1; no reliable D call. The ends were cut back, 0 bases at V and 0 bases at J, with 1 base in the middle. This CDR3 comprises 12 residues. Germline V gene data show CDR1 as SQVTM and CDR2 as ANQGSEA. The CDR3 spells CSVEESTDTQYF. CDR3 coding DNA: TGCAGCGTTGAAGAGAGCACAGATACGCAGTATTTT.

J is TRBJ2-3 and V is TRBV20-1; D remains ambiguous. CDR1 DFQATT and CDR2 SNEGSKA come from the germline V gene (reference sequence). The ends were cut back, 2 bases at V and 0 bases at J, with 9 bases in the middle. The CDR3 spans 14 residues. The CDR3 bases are TGCAGTGCTAGACAGTGGGGTAGCACAGATACGCAGTATTTT. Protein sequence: CSARQWGSTDTQYF.

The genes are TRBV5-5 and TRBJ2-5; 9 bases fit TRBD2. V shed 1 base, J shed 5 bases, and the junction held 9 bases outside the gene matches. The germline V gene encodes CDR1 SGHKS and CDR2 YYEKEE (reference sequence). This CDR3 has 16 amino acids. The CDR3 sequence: CASSLYNSGSGETQYF. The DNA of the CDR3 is TGTGCCAGCAGCTTGTATAATAGCGGGAGTGGGGAGACCCAGTACTTC.